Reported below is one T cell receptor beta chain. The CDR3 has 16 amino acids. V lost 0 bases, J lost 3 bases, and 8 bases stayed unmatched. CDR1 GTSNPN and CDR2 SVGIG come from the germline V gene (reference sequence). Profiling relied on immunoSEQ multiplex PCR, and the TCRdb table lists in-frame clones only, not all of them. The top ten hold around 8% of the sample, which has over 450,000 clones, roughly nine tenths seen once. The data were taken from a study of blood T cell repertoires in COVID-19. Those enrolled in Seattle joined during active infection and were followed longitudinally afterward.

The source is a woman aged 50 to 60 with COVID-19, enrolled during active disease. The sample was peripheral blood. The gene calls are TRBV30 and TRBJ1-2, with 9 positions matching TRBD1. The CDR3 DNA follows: TGTGCCTGGAGTGTTAAGCCCGGGACAGGGCACTATGGCTACACCTTC. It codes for CAWSVKPGTGHYGYTF.